The 21 T cell receptor beta chains listed next were all sequenced from one sample in a study of tumor and adjacent non-tumor tissue in lung cancer. TCRbeta libraries were built with three rounds of nested PCR, modified from ARM-PCR. TCRdb ran MiXCR on the multiplex PCR reads and lists one entry per CDR3 protein. Counted here are approximately 140,000 distinct CDR3 sequences, approximately 72% occurring once; the ten biggest clones make up roughly 20%. The template was RNA from unsorted bulk tissue. Sequenced material: lung tumor tissue. The receptors originated from a man between 60 and 75 years old with small cell lung cancer.

This clonotype was picked up many times. V gene TRBV20-1 combines with J gene TRBJ1-1; D call uncertain. Germline loops: CDR1 DFQATT, CDR2 SNEGSKA (reference sequence). Trimming removed 6 bases from V and 4 bases from J, with 18 bases in between. This CDR3 is 14 amino acids long. The CDR3 region has the DNA TGCAGTGCATCCTCCCCAAAGGACGGCACTGAAGCTTTCTTT. This sequence encodes CSASSPKDGTEAFF.

On this clonotype: A single base separates this from a much larger clone, so it may be a read error. A read error is likely, as this CDR3 ends without the conserved phenylalanine or tryptophan. CDR3 sequence: CASSLGGPGIRNTQYL. For the CDR3, the DNA is TGTGCCAGCAGTTTAGGGGGCCCCGGGATTCGGAATACGCAGTATTTA. The J gene is TRBJ2-3, the V gene TRBV12-3 or TRBV12-4; perhaps D is TRBD1 or TRBD2 (5 bases each). The CDR3 length is 16 residues. The V end lost 1 base, the J end lost 7 bases, and 18 bases lay between the germline ends.

This clonotype was observed a single time. The J gene is TRBJ2-7, the V gene TRBV7-9, with D possibly matching TRBD1 (5 bases). This CDR3 region has 14 residues. V gave up 9 bases and J gave up 2 bases, with 17 bases separating them. Germline assignment: CDR1 SEHNR and CDR2 FQNEAQ (reference sequence). CDR3 region: CASGEQVPPYEQYF. The CDR3 DNA is TGTGCCAGTGGAGAACAGGTCCCTCCCTACGAGCAGTACTTC.

Of note for this clonotype: Since the CDR3 does not end with the conserved phenylalanine or tryptophan, this likely comes from a read error. J is TRBJ2-5 and V is TRBV30, with D maybe TRBD2 (5 bases). This CDR3 has 14 amino acids. The V and J ends lost 0 bases and 4 bases respectively, with 12 bases between them. Germline values: CDR1 GTSNPN, CDR2 SVGIG (reference sequence). The CDR3 is CAWSVKVEGETQYL. The CDR3 region has the DNA TGTGCCTGGAGTGTAAAGGTAGAGGGAGAGACCCAGTACCTC.

On this clonotype: At one end the junction does not follow the germline gene, possibly because of a read error. The chain recombines TRBV20-1 with TRBJ2-7; tentative D call: TRBD2 (5 bases). The CDR3 is 14 residues long. The germline gives CDR1 DFQATT, CDR2 SNEGSKA (reference sequence). This chain's CDR3 is CNASRDPDSYEQYF. DNA for the CDR3: TGCAATGCTAGCCGGGATCCTGACTCCTACGAGCAGTACTTC.

On this clonotype itself: This clone may be a read error of a much larger clone one base away. This sequence joins TRBV5-4 and TRBJ1-1, with TRBD1 identical over 8 bases. This CDR3 contains 17 residues. Germline CDR1 reads SGHNT; CDR2 reads YYREEE (reference sequence). The ends lost 4 bases at V and 0 bases at J; junction bases unmatched: 11. CDR3 DNA: TGTGCCAGCAGCATGGACAGGGTAGGGGTAATGAACACTGAAGCTTTCTTT. It specifies CASSMDRVGVMNTEAFF.

The V call is TRBV1, the J call TRBJ1-4; the table assigns TRBD1, which was not confirmed against the DNA. TRBV1 is a pseudogene locus. There are 18 residues in the CDR3. CDR3 sequence: CTSSPTSGKLGHNEKLFF. In nucleotides, the CDR3 is TGCACCAGCAGCCCCACTTCAGGGAAGCTGGGGCATAATGAAAAACTGTTTTTT.

This chain uses TRBV7-3 with TRBJ2-2; 8 bases match TRBD1. The V gene end was trimmed by 6 bases and the J gene end by 6 bases; junction bases not matched to a gene: 6. From germline, CDR1 is SGHTA and CDR2 FQGTGA. The length of the CDR3 is 14 residues. For the CDR3, the DNA is TGTGCCAGCAGACTAGACAGGGGACCCGGGGAGCTGTTTTTT. This sequence encodes CASRLDRGPGELFF.

Remarks on this clonotype: The junction does not match germline at one end; this may be a read error. The chain has TRBV20-1 and TRBJ2-3; D is ambiguous. CDR3 size: 14 residues. Germline V gene sequence: CDR1 DFQATT, CDR2 SNEGSKA (reference sequence). The CDR3 sequence: CSARDLGRSDRQYF. CDR3 DNA sequence: TGCAGTGCTAGAGATCTGGGCAGATCTGATAGGCAGTATTTT.

CDR3 bases: TGCAGTACTGGATTGGACGCTCGGGAGACCCAGTACTTC. Its translation: CSTGLDARETQYF. V is TRBV20-1 and J is TRBJ2-5; D ambiguous. The CDR3 loop spans 13 amino acids. CDR1 and CDR2 (germline): DFQATT, SNEGSKA (reference sequence). Trimming removed 8 bases at V and 5 bases at J, with 18 bases between.

This chain uses TRBV5-5 with TRBJ2-1; 11 nucleotides match TRBD2. Germline V gives CDR1 SGHKS, CDR2 YYEKEE (reference sequence). J was trimmed by 7 bases and V by 1 base; bases with no gene match: 1. The CDR3 runs 14 residues. Here the CDR3 DNA reads TGTGCCAGCAGCTTGACTAGCGGGAGAAATGAGCAGTTCTTC. Its protein is CASSLTSGRNEQFF.

The chain employs TRBV6-5 and TRBJ2-1, with 8 bases that match TRBD2. Germline assignment: CDR1 MNHEY and CDR2 SVGAGI. Unmatched junction bases numbered 2, after V lost 4 bases and J lost 0 bases. The length of the CDR3 is 15 residues. CDR3: CASSSSGSSYNEQFF. Here the CDR3 DNA reads TGTGCCAGCAGTTCCAGCGGGAGCTCCTACAATGAGCAGTTCTTC.

This clonotype was recorded at least ten times. The chain carries TRBV5-6 and TRBJ2-3, with D unclear. The germline V and J ends were trimmed by 2 bases and 2 bases, with 12 bases remaining between them. Germline V CDR1 and CDR2: SGHDT, YYEEEE. The CDR3 covers 15 residues. Here the CDR3 reads CASSFEAGYTDTQYF. CDR3 sequence (DNA): TGTGCCAGCAGCTTTGAAGCCGGCTACACAGATACGCAGTATTTT.

The rearrangement joins TRBV20-1 to TRBJ2-7; 7 bases map to TRBD2. Germline CDR1 DFQATT, CDR2 SNEGSKA (reference sequence). The CDR3 contains 15 residues. The junction had 10 bases not matched to a gene; V was cut back by 4 bases and J by 1 base. The CDR3 DNA reads as TGCAGTGCTAAGGTGTTCAGCGGGGTATCCTACGAGCAGTACTTC. Translated, it gives CSAKVFSGVSYEQYF.

For this clonotype: This may arise from a read error, as a much more abundant clone is one base away. The rearrangement links TRBV28 to TRBJ1-2; D is perhaps TRBD1 (5 bases). The CDR3 spans 15 residues. Germline loops: CDR1 MDHEN, CDR2 SYDVKM. Trimming pared 4 bases from V and 7 bases from J, leaving 19 bases between. In nucleotides, the CDR3 is TGTGCCAGCAGTTACCGGGGACGGGGAAGGAGTGGCTACACCTTC. The encoded protein is CASSYRGRGRSGYTF.

This clonotype was counted once. The chain combines TRBV11-3 with TRBJ2-1; 7 nucleotides align to TRBD2. Trimming at V came to 1 base and at J to 8 bases, leaving 8 bases not matched to a gene. The CDR3 contains 15 residues. CDR1 and CDR2 from the germline V gene are SGHNT and YENEEA. The DNA for the CDR3 is TGTGCCAGCAGCTTAGGGACTAGGAGGAGATATGAGCAGTTCTTC. Its protein product is CASSLGTRRRYEQFF.

DNA of the CDR3: TGCAGTGCTAGATCGGGAGGACAGGGTACTGAAAAACTGTTTTTT. Its translation: CSARSGGQGTEKLFF. The chain recombines TRBV20-1 with TRBJ1-4, with TRBD1 matching 8 bases. Germline CDR1 and CDR2: DFQATT and SNEGSKA (reference sequence). V dropped 2 bases and J dropped 7; count of bases not matched to a gene: 9. The CDR3 length is 15 residues.

For this clonotype: This may come from a read error, since a much larger clone is one base off. This rearrangement joins TRBV4-2 to TRBJ2-1; TRBD2 is a possible D gene (5 bases). With 0 bases removed from V and 8 bases from J, the gap between germline ends came to 20 bases. Germline-derived CDR1 and CDR2 are LGHNA and YNFKEQ. This CDR3 spans 17 amino acids. CDR3 DNA: TGTGCCAGCAGCCAAGACTCCCTAGTGGGAGATCCGTATGAGCAGTTCTTC. Amino acids: CASSQDSLVGDPYEQFF.

The chain links TRBV6-5 to TRBJ1-6; D remains unclear. V lost 7 bases, J lost 7 bases, and 14 bases lay in between. Germline V CDR1 and CDR2: MNHEY, SVGAGI. CDR3 length: 14 residues. The CDR3 DNA is TGTGCCAGCACATACCCCATCTACAATTCACCCCTCCACTTT. Protein sequence: CASTYPIYNSPLHF.

This clonotype was recorded once. A much larger clonotype is one base distant, so this may be a read error. The chain employs TRBV12-3 or TRBV12-4 and TRBJ1-1; D might be TRBD1 (5 bases). Trimming shortened V by 6 bases and J by 0 bases, and 14 bases separated the two germline ends. The length of the CDR3 is 15 residues. The CDR3: CASSPGGKMNTEAFF. As DNA, the CDR3 is TGTGCCAGCAGCCCCGGGGGGAAAATGAACACTGAAGCTTTCTTT.

As concerns this clonotype: One end of the junction fails to match germline, which may point to a read error. The chain carries TRBV12-3 or TRBV12-4 and TRBJ2-1; D call uncertain. CDR3 length: 11 amino acids. The CDR3 bases are TGTGCCAGCAGCCGGTCCAATGAGCGGTTCTTC. It specifies CASSRSNERFF.